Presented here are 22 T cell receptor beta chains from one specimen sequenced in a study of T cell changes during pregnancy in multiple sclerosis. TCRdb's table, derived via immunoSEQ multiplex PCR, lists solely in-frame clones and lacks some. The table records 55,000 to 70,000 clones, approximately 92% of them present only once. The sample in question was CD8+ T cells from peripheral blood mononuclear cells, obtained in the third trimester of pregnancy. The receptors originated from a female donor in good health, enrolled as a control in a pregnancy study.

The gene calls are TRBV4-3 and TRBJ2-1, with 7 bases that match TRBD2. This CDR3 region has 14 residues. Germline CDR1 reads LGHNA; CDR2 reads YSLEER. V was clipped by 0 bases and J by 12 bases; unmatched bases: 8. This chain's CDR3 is CASSQEQGIAGQFF. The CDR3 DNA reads TGCGCCAGCAGCCAAGAGCAGGGTATAGCGGGGCAGTTCTTC.

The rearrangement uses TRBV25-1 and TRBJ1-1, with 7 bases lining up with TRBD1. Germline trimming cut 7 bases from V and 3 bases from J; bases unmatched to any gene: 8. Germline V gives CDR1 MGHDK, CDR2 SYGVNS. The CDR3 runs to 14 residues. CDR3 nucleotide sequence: TGTGCCAGCAACGGAGGGGGCTCGGACACTGAAGCTTTCTTT. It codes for CASNGGGSDTEAFF.

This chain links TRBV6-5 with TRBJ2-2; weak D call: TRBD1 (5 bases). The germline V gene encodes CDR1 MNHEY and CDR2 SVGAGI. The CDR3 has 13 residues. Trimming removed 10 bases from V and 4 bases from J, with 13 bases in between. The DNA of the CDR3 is TGTGCCACCTACGACAGATCCACCGGGGAGCTGTTTTTT. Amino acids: CATYDRSTGELFF.

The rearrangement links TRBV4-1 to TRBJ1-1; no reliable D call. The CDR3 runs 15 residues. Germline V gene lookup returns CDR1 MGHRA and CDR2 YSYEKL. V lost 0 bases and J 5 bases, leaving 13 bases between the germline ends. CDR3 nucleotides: TGCGCCAGCAGCCAAGAAGGGAGAGGCTTTACTGAAGCTTTCTTT. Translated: CASSQEGRGFTEAFF.

The CDR3 sequence: CASSQDIETPTNYGYTF. CDR3 DNA sequence: TGCGCCAGCAGCCAAGATATCGAGACTCCCACTAACTATGGCTACACCTTC. The V gene is TRBV4-1, the J gene TRBJ1-2; no definite D call. V was clipped by 0 bases and J by 0 bases, with 14 bases between them. This CDR3 is built from 17 residues. Germline CDR1 is MGHRA and CDR2 is YSYEKL.

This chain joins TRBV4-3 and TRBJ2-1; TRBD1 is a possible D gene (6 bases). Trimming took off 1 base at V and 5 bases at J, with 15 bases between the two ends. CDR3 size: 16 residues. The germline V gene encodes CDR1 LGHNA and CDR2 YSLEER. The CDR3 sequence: CASSQGRSYRDNEQFF. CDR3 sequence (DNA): TGCGCCAGCAGCCAAGGCAGATCTTACAGGGACAATGAGCAGTTCTTC.

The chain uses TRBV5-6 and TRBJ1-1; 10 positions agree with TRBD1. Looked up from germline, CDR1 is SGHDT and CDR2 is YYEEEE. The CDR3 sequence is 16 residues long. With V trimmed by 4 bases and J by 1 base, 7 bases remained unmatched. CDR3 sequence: CASSRTTGGRNTEAFF. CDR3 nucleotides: TGTGCCAGCAGCCGAACGACAGGGGGCAGGAACACTGAAGCTTTCTTT. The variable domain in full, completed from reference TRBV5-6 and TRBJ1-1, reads DAGVTQSPTHLIKTRGQQVTLRCSPKSGHDTVSWYQQALGQGPQFIFQYYEEEERQRGNFPDRFSGHQFPNYSSELNVNALLLGDSALYLCASSRTTGGRNTEAFFGQGTRLTVV.

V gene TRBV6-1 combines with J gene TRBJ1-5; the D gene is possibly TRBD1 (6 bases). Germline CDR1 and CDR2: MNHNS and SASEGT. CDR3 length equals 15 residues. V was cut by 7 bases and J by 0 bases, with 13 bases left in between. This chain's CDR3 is CASNIRGSSNQPQHF. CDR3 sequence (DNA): TGTGCCAGCAATATCAGGGGTAGTAGCAATCAGCCCCAGCATTTT.

CDR3: CASRIAGGSTDTQYF. CDR3 bases: TGTGCCAGCAGGATAGCGGGGGGTAGCACAGATACGCAGTATTTT. V is TRBV7-8 and J is TRBJ2-3, with 10 bases lining up with TRBD2. The CDR3 sequence is 15 residues long. CDR1 and CDR2 (germline): SGHVS, FQNEAQ. Germline trimming cut 6 bases from V and 0 bases from J; bases unmatched to any gene: 3. Filled out from reference TRBV7-8 and TRBJ2-3, the complete variable domain reads GAGVSQSPRYKVAKRGQDVALRCDPISGHVSLFWYQQALGQGPEFLTYFQNEAQLDKSGLPSDRFFAERPEGSVSTLKIQRTQQEDSAVYLCASRIAGGSTDTQYFGPGTRLTVL.

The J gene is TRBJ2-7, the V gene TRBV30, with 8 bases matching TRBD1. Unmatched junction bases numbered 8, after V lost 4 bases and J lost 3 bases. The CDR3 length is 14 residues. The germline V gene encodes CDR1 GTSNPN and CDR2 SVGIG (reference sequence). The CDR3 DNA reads TGTGCCTGGAATACCGGGACAGGAAGCTACGAGCAGTACTTC. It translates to CAWNTGTGSYEQYF. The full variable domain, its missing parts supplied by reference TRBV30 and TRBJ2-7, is SQTIHQWPATLVQPVGSPLSLECTVEGTSNPNLYWYRQAAGRGLQLLFYSVGIGQISSEVPQNLSASRPQDRQFILSSKKLLLSDSGFYLCAWNTGTGSYEQYFGPGTRLTVT.

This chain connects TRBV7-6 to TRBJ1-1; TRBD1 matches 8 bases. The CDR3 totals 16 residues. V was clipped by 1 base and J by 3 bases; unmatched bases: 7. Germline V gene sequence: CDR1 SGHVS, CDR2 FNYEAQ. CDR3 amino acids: CASSLVGRGPYTEAFF. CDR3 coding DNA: TGTGCCAGCAGCTTAGTAGGCAGGGGGCCGTACACTGAAGCTTTCTTT.

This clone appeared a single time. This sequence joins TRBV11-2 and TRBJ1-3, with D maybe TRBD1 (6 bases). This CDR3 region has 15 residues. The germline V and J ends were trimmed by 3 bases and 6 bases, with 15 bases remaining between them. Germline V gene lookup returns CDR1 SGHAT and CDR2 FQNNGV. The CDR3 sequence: CASSFYRASVNTIYF. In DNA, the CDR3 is TGTGCCAGCAGCTTTTACAGGGCCTCGGTAAACACCATATATTTT.

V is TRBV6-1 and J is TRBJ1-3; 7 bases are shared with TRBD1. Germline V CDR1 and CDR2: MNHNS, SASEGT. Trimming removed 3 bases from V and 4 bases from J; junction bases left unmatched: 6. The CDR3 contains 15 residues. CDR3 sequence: CASSDLPGGGNTIYF. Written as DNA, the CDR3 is TGTGCCAGCAGTGACCTTCCAGGGGGGGGAAACACCATATATTTT.

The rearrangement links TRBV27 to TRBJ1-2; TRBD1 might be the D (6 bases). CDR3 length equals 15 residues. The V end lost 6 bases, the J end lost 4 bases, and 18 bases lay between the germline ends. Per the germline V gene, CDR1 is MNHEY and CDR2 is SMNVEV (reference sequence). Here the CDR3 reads CASSTGGAQGYGYTF. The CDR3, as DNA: TGTGCCAGCAGCACCGGGGGGGCGCAGGGCTATGGCTACACCTTC.

The CDR3 spells CASSPRPGQGEGPEAFF. In nucleotides, the CDR3 is TGTGCCAGTAGTCCGCGGCCGGGACAGGGTGAGGGTCCTGAAGCTTTCTTT. The chain uses TRBV19 and TRBJ1-1; 9 nucleotides match TRBD1. The J segment lost 6 bases and the V segment lost 5 bases, leaving 16 bases of the junction unmatched. This CDR3 spans 17 amino acids. Germline assignment: CDR1 LNHDA and CDR2 SQIVND (reference sequence).

The CDR3 sequence: CASSVARQGPTGELFF. In nucleotides, the CDR3 is TGTGCCAGCAGCGTAGCGAGACAGGGTCCCACCGGGGAGCTGTTTTTT. The chain has TRBV9 and TRBJ2-2; 7 bases align to TRBD1. Germline CDR1 is SGDLS and CDR2 is YYNGEE. V was clipped by 0 bases and J by 4 bases; unmatched bases: 6. This CDR3 is built from 16 residues.

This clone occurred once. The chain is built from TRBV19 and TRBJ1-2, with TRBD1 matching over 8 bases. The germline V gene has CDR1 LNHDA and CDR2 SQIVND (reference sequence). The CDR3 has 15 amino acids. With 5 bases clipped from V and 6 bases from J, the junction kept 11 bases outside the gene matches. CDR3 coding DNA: TGTGCCAGTAGTCCTCCCTCGGACAGGGTACATGGCTACACCTTC. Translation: CASSPPSDRVHGYTF.

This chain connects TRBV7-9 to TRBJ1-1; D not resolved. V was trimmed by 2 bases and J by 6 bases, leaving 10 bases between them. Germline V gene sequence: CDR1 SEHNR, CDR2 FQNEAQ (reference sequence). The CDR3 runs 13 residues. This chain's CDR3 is CASSLFGGPEAFF. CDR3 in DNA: TGTGCCAGCAGCTTATTTGGAGGTCCTGAAGCTTTCTTT.

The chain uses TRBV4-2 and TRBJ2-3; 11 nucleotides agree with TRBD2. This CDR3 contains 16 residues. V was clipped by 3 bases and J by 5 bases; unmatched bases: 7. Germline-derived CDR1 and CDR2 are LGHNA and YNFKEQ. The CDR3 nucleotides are TGTGCCAGCAGCCATAGCGGGGGGGAGGGGAGAGATACGCAGTATTTT. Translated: CASSHSGGEGRDTQYF.

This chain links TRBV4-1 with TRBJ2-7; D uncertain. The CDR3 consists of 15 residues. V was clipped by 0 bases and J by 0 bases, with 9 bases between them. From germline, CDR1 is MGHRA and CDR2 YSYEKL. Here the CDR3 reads CASSQETSLSYEQYF. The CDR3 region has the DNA TGCGCCAGCAGCCAAGAAACTTCCCTCTCCTACGAGCAGTACTTC.

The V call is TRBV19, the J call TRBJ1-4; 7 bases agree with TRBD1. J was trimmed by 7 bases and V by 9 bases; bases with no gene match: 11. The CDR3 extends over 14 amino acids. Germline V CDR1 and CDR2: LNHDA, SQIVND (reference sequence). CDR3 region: CARSPRTGGEKLFF. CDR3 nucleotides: TGTGCCAGAAGCCCCCGGACAGGTGGTGAAAAACTGTTTTTT.

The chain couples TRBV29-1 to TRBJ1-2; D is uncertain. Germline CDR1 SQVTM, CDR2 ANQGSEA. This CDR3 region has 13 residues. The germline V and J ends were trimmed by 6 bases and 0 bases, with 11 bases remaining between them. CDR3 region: CSVETGTNYGYTF. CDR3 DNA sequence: TGCAGCGTCGAAACCGGGACTAACTATGGCTACACCTTC.